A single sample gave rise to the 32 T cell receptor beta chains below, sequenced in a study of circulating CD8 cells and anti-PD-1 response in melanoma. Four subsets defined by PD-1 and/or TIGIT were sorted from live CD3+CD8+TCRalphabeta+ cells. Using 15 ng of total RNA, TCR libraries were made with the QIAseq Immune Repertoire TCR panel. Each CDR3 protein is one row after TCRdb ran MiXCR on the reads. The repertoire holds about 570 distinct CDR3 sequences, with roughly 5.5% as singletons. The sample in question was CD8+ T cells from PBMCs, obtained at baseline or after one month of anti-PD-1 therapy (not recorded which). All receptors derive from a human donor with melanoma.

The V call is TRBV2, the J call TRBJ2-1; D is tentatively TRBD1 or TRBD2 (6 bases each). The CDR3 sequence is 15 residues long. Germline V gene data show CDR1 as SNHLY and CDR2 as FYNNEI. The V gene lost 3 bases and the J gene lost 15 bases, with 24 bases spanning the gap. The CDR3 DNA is TGTGCCAGCAGTGATCCGGGGGCCTCCTACAATGAACGGTTCTTC. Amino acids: CASSDPGASYNERFF.

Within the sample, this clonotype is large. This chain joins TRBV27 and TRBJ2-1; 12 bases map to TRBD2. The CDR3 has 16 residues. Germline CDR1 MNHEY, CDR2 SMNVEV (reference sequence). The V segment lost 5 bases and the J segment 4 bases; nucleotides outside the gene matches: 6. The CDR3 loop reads CASSMGLAGPYNEQFF. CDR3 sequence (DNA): TGTGCCAGCAGTATGGGACTAGCGGGCCCGTACAATGAGCAGTTCTTC.

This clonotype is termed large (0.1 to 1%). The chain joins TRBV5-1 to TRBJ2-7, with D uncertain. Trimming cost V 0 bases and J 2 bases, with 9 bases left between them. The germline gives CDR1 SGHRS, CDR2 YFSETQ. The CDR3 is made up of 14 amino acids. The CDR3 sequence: CASSLGRETYEQYF. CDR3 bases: TGCGCCAGCAGCTTGGGTCGAGAAACCTACGAGCAGTACTTC. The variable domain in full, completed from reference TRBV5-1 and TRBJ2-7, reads KAGVTQTPRYLIKTRGQQVTLSCSPISGHRSVSWYQQTPGQGLQFLFEYFSETQRNKGNFPGRFSGRQFSNSRSEMNVSTLELGDSALYLCASSLGRETYEQYFGPGTRLTVT.

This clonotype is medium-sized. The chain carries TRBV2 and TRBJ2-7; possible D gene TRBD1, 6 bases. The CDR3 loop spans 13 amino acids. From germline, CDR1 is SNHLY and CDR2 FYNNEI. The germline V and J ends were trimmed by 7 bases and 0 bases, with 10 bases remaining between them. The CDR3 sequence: CASTDRFSYEQYF. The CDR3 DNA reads TGTGCCAGCACCGACAGGTTCTCCTACGAGCAGTACTTC.

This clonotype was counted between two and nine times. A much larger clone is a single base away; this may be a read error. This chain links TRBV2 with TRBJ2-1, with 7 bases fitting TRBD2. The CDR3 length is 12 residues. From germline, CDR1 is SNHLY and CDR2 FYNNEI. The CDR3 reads CASGGLVNGQFF. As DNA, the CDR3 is TGTGCCAGCGGAGGACTAGTCAATGGGCAGTTCTTC.

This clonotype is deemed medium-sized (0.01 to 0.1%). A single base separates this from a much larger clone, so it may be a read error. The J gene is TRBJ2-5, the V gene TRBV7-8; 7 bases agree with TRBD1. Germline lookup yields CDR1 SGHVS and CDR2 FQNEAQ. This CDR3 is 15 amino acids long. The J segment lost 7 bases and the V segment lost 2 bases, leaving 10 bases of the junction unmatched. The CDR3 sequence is CASSLLGGLGGTQYF. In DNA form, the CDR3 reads TGTGCCAGCAGCTTATTAGGGGGCTTAGGAGGGACCCAGTACTTC. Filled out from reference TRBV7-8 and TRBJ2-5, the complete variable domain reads GAGVSQSPRYKVAKRGQDVALRCDPISGHVSLFWYQQALGQGPEFLTYFQNEAQLDKSGLPSDRFFAERPEGSVSTLKIQRTQQEDSAVYLCASSLLGGLGGTQYFGPGTRLLVL.

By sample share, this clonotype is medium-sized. DNA for the CDR3: TGTGCCAGCAGCTTGGGACAGGGCGACTATGGCTACACCTTC. Its protein is CASSLGQGDYGYTF. The genes are TRBV5-5 and TRBJ1-2, with 7 bases matching TRBD1. This CDR3 is 14 amino acids long. J was trimmed by 3 bases and V by 0 bases; bases with no gene match: 2. Germline-derived CDR1 and CDR2 are SGHKS and YYEKEE (reference sequence).

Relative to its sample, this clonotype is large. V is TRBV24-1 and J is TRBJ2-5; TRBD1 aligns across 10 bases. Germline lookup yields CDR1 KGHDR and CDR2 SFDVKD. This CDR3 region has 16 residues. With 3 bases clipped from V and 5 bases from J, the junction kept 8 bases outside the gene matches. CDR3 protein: CATSDTDRGIPETQYF. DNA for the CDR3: TGTGCCACCAGTGATACGGACAGGGGGATCCCGGAGACCCAGTACTTC.

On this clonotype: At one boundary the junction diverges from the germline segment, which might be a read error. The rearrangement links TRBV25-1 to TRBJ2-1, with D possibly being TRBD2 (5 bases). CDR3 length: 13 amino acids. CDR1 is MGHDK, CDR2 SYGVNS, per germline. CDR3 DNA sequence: TGTACCAGCAGTGGTCGCGGGTACAATGAGCAGTTCTTC. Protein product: CTSSGRGYNEQFF.

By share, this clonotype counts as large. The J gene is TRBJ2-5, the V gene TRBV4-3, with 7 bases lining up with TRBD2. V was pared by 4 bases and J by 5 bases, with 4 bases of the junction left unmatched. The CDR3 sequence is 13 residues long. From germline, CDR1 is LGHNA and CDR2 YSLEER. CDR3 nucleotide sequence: TGCGCCAGCAGCCGGACTAGTCCCGAGACCCAGTACTTC. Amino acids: CASSRTSPETQYF.

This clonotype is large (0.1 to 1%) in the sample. As DNA, the CDR3 is TGTGCCAGCAGCTTGACTAGCGGGAAATACAATGAGCAGTTCTTC. Its translation: CASSLTSGKYNEQFF. This rearrangement joins TRBV7-2 to TRBJ2-1, with TRBD2 matching 11 bases. V lost 3 bases to trimming and J lost 4 bases; unmatched junction nucleotides: 2. The CDR3 length is 15 residues. Germline assignment: CDR1 SGHTA and CDR2 FQGNSA.

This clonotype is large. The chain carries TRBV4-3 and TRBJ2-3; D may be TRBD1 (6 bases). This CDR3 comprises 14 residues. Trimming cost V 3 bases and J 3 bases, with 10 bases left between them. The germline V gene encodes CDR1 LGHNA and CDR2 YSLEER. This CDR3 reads CASSHGQLTDTQYF. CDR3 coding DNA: TGCGCCAGCAGCCATGGACAGCTAACAGATACGCAGTATTTT.

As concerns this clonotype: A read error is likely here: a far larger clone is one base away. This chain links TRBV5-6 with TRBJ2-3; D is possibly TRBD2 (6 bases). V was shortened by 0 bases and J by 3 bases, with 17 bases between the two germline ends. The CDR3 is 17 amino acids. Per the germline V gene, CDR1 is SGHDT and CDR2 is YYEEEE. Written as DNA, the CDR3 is TGTGCCAGCAGCTTGGGACCAGCGGGCGTACTAACAGATACGCAGTATTTT. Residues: CASSLGPAGVLTDTQYF. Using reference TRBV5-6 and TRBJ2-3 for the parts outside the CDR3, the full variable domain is DAGVTQSPTHLIKTRGQQVTLRCSPKSGHDTVSWYQQALGQGPQFIFQYYEEEERQRGNFPDRFSGHQFPNYSSELNVNALLLGDSALYLCASSLGPAGVLTDTQYFGPGTRLTVL.

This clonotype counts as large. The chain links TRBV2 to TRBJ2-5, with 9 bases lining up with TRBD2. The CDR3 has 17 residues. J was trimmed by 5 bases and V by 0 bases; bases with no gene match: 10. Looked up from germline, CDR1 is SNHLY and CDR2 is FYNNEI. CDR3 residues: CASSEAGTSLRLETQYF. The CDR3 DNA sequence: TGTGCCAGCAGTGAAGCTGGGACTAGCCTACGATTGGAGACCCAGTACTTC.

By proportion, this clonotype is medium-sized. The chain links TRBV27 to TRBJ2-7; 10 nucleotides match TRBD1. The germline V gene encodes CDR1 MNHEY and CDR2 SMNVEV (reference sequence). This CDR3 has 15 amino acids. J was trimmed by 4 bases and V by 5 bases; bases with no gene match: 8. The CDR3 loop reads CASSATDRGQYEQYF. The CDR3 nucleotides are TGTGCCAGCAGTGCGACCGACAGGGGGCAATACGAGCAGTACTTC.

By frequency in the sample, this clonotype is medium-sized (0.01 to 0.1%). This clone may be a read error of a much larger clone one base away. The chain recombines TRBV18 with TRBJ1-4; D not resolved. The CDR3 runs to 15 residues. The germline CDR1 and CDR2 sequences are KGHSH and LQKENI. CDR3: CASSPLGLEDEKLIF. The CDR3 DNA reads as TGTGCCAGCTCACCATTGGGGTTAGAAGATGAAAAACTGATTTTT.

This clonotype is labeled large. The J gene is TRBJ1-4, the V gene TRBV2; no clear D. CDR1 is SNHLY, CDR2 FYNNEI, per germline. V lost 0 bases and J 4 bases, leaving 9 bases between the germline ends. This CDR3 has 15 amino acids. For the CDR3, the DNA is TGTGCCAGCAGTGAAGCGCTTCTGCTTAATGAAAAACTGTTTTTT. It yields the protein CASSEALLLNEKLFF.

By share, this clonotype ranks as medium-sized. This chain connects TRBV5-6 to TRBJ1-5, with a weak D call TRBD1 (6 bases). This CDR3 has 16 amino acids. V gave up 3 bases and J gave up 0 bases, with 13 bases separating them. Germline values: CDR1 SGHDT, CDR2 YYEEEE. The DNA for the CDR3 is TGTGCCAGCAGCTCGGGGACAAAAAATAGCAATCAGCCCCAGCATTTT. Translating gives CASSSGTKNSNQPQHF.

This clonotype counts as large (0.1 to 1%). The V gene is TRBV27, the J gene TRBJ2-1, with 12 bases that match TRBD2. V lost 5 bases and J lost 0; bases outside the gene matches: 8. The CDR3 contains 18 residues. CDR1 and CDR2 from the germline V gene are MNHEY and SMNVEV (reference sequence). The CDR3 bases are TGTGCCAGCAGTCCCGGACTAGCGGGGAGCCCCTCCTACAATGAGCAGTTCTTC. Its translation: CASSPGLAGSPSYNEQFF.

In DNA, the CDR3 is TGTGCCAGCTCACCCACAGGGTACTTCGGCGAGCAGTACTTC. It yields the protein CASSPTGYFGEQYF. The V and J genes are TRBV18 and TRBJ2-7, with D tentatively TRBD1 (6 bases). Germline-derived CDR1 and CDR2 are KGHSH and LQKENI. The CDR3 spans 14 residues. The V gene lost 3 bases and the J gene lost 6 bases, with 15 bases spanning the gap.

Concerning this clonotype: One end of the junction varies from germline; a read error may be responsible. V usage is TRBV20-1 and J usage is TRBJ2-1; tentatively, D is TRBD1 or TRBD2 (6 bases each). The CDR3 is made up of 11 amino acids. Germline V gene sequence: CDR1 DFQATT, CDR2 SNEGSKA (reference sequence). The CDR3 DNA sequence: TGCAGTGCCTCCGGGGGCAATGAGCAGCTCTTC. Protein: CSASGGNEQLF.

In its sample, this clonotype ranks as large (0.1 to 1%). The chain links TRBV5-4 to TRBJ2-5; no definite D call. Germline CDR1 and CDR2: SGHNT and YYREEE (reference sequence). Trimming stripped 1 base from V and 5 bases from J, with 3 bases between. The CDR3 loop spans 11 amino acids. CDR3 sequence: CASSLLETQYF. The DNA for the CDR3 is TGTGCCAGCAGCTTGTTGGAGACCCAGTACTTC.

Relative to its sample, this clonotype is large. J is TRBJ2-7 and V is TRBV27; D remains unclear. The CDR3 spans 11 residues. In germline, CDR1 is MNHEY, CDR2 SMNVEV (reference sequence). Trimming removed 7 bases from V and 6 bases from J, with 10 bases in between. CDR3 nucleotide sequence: TGTGCCAGCATCTCTCAAAGCGAGCAGTACTTC. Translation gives CASISQSEQYF.

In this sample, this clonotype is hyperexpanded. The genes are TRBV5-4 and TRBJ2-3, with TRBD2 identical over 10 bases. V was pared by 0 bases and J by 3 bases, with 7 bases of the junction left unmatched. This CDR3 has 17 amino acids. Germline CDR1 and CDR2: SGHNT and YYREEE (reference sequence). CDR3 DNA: TGTGCCAGCAGCTTGGGACTAGCGGGCGTACTAACAGATACGCAGTATTTT. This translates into CASSLGLAGVLTDTQYF.

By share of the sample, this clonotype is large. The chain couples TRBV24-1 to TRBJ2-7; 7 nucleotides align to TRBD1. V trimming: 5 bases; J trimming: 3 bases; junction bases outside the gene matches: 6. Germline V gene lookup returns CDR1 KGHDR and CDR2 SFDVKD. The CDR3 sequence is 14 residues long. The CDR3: CATSGDRDDYEQYF. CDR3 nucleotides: TGTGCCACCAGTGGAGACAGGGACGACTACGAGCAGTACTTC.

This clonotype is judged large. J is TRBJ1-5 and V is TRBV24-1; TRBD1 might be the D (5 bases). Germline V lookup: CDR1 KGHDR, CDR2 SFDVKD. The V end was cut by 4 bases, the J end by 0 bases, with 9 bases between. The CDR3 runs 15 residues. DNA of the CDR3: TGTGCCACCAGTGAAGGGGCCGATAGCAATCAGCCCCAGCATTTT. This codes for CATSEGADSNQPQHF.

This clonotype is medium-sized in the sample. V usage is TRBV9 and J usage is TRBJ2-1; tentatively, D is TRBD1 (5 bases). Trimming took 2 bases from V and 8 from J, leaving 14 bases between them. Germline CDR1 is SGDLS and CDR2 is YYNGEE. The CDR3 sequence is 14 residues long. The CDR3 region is CASSVAGLVDEQFF. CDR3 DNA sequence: TGTGCCAGCAGCGTGGCAGGGTTAGTTGATGAGCAGTTCTTC. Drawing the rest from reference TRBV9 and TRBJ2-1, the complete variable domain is DSGVTQTPKHLITATGQRVTLRCSPRSGDLSVYWYQQSLDQGLQFLIQYYNGEERAKGNILERFSAQQFPDLHSELNLSSLELGDSALYFCASSVAGLVDEQFFGPGTRLTVL.

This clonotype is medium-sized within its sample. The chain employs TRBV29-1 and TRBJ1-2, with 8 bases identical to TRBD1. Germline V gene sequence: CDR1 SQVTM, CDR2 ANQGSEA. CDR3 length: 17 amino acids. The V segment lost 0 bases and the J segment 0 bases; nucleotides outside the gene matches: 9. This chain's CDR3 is CSVEDDRGLNPNYGYTF. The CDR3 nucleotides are TGCAGCGTTGAAGATGACAGGGGTCTAAACCCTAACTATGGCTACACCTTC. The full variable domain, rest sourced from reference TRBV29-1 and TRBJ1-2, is SAVISQKPSRDICQRGTSLTIQCQVDSQVTMMFWYRQQPGQSLTLIATANQGSEATYESGFVIDKFPISRPNLTFSTLTVSNMSPEDSSIYLCSVEDDRGLNPNYGYTFGSGTRLTVV.

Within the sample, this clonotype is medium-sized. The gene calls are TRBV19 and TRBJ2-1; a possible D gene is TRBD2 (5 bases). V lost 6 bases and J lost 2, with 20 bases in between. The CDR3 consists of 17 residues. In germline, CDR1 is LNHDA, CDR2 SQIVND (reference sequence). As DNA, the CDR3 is TGTGCCAGTAGCTACGACTCGGGGATAGATGCCTACAATGAGCAGTTCTTC. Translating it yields CASSYDSGIDAYNEQFF.

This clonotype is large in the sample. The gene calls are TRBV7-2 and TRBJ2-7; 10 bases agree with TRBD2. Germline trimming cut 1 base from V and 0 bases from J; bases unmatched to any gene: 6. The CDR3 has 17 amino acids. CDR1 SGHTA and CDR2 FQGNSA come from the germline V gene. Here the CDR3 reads CASSLEVAGGSSYEQYF. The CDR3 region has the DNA TGTGCCAGCAGCTTAGAAGTAGCGGGAGGAAGCTCCTACGAGCAGTACTTC.

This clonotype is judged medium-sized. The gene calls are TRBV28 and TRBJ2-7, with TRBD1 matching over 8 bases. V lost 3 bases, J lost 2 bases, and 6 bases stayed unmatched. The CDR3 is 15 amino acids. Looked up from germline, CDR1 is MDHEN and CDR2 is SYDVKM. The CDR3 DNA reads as TGTGCCAGCAGTTTTGGGACAGGCCCGACCTACGAGCAGTACTTC. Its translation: CASSFGTGPTYEQYF.

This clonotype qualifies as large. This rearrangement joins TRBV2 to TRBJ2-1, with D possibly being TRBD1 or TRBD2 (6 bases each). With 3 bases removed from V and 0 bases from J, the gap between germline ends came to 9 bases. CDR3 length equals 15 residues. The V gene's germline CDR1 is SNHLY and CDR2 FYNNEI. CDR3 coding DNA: TGTGCCAGCAGTGATCCGGGGGCCTCCTACAATGAGCAGTTCTTC. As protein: CASSDPGASYNEQFF.